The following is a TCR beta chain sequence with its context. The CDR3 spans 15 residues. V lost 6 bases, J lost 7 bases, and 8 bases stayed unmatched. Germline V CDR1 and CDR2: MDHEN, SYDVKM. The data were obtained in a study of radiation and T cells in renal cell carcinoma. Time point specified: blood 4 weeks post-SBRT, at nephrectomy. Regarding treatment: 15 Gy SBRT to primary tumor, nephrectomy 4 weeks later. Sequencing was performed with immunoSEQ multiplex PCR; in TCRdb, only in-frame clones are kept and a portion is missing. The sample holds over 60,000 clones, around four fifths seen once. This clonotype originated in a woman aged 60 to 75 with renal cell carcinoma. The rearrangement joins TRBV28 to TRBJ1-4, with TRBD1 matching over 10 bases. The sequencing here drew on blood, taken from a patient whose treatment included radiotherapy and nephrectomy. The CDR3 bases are TGTGCCAGCAGAACCCGGACAGGGGGAGGTGAAAAACTGTTTTTT. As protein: CASRTRTGGGEKLFF.